This record covers a single T cell receptor (beta chain). Its binding antigen is unknown. No clone much larger than this one lies a single base away; base qualities are absent. The data were obtained in a study of T cell responses to AZD1222 COVID-19 vaccine (dated by TCRdb to the early 2020s). In terms of the full investigation: AZD1222 recipients whose second dose came at about 4 weeks and those whose second dose came at about 12 weeks were combined into one group, since spike-specific TCR depth and breadth did not differ between the two schedules. Trial participants were enrolled into age subgroups of 18-55, 56-69 and 70-plus years, which contained 148, 28 and 57 TCR-sequenced participants, respectively. TCR sequencing was performed for some 250 trial participants, of whom about 200 were given two doses of AZD1222 and some 25 were given two doses of MenACWY control vaccine.

The CDR3 regions of human TCRbeta chains were subjected to immunosequencing. In the source study's methods: TCRs in the repertoires were compared against a reference library of SARS-CoV-2-specific TCRs that had been generated with the MIRA antigen-specificity platform. Breadth was defined as the fraction of unique TCRs that were SARS-CoV-2-associated, and depth was defined as the fraction of total T cells that were SARS-CoV-2-associated. Using the MIRA data, each spike-specific TCR was mapped to the spike region that the TCR reacts to and placed in a CD4 or CD8 class. Log10-transformed breadth and depth values were compared by one-way ANOVA with Sidak's multiple comparisons tests. What TCRdb holds here is the immuneACCESS table cut down to in-frame rearrangements. Part of the clones is not present; checked against another copy, under half of the missing clones reflect an unresolved V gene, and the others are unexplained. From that table come the V and J calls and clone size; the DNA was used to work out D and trimming. The sample includes over 150,000 clones, with approximately 90% observed a single time. Together, the top ten hold about 1.6% of the sample.

Via the germline V gene (reference sequence), CDR1 is SEHNR and CDR2 FQNEAQ. Trimming removed 5 bases from V and 10 bases from J, leaving 15 bases between the germline ends. The CDR3 holds 14 amino acids from the cysteine to the phenylalanine. The retained sequence is limited to the CDR3, 42 bases, with the frame set at the first base. On the study overall, not on this receptor specifically: Because no day 14 peak-response samples were available, repertoires were characterized only after the peak T cell response. A significant rise in spike-specific TCR breadth and depth was observed after two AZD1222 doses relative to day 0 and relative to MenACWY recipients. In the small 56-69-year group, the increase in depth fell short of significance, most likely because of low power. Reportedly, close to half of the unique spike-specific TCRs recognized epitopes lying outside the regions that are mutated in the B.1.351 and B.1.1.7 variants. Participants were mostly white British and included more females than males, and it was suggested by the authors that clonal diversity may have been underestimated. CD4 TCRs associated with the vaccine covered the entire spike protein, and the dominant responses were in regions 160-218 and 743-854. Conclusions about previously exposed vaccinees are limited, since just five or six AZD1222 recipients were seropositive for SARS-CoV-2 at baseline.

Read against the paper, the sample's time point label means: baseline before first vaccination. The vaccinee samples were drawn from two UK trials, COV001 and COV002, one of which was a single-blind randomized controlled phase 2/3 trial testing AZD1222 (ChAdOx1 nCoV-19) in healthy adults. Trial participant PBMC samples were collected at day 0 and day 28 after the second dose for TCRbeta chain sequencing. The sample was peripheral blood, taken on day 0 of AZD1222 vaccination. This clonotype was obtained from an adult in good health. This chain is built from TRBV7-9 and TRBJ1-6, and perhaps TRBD1 as D gene, on 5 matching bases. The DNA reads TGTGCCAGCAGCCCCGGGGGACGTGGGTCACCCCTCCACTTT. It codes for CASSPGGRGSPLHF. The reference TRBV7-9 and TRBJ1-6 proteins fill in what lies around the CDR3, so the full variable domain reads DTGVSQNPRHKITKRGQNVTFRCDPISEHNRLYWYRQTLGQGPEFLTYFQNEAQLEKSRLLSDRFSAERPKGSFSTLEIQRTEQGDSAMYLCASSPGGRGSPLHFGNGTRLTVT.